What follows are 7 T cell receptor beta chains derived from one specimen sequenced in a study of blood T cell repertoires in COVID-19. Some clones are missing from TCRdb's copy, which holds only in-frame ones; the method was immunoSEQ multiplex PCR. Seen here are 250,000 to 300,000 clones, 80% to 90% observed once, and the top ten hold approximately 4%. Material for sequencing was peripheral blood. These receptors were obtained from a man aged 55 to 70 with acute or convalescent COVID-19.

This sequence joins TRBV9 and TRBJ2-5; 12 bases are a match to TRBD1. CDR3 size: 16 residues. The V gene's germline CDR1 is SGDLS and CDR2 YYNGEE. The V segment lost 3 bases and the J segment 4 bases; nucleotides outside the gene matches: 7. For the CDR3, the DNA is TGTGCCAGCAGCGCAAACCCGGGACAGGGGGCAGAGACCCAGTACTTC. Protein sequence: CASSANPGQGAETQYF.

On this clone itself: This CDR3 is also generated by other DNA sequences in the sample. V usage is TRBV6-5 and J usage is TRBJ2-7; D might be TRBD2 (5 bases). Germline V CDR1 and CDR2: MNHEY, SVGAGI. The CDR3 contains 15 residues. V was clipped by 0 bases and J by 4 bases, with 13 bases between them. The CDR3 is CASSYSHRGTYEQYF. The DNA for the CDR3 is TGTGCCAGCAGTTACTCTCACCGGGGTACATACGAGCAGTACTTC.

This clone was seen more than once but under ten times. The genes are TRBV11-1 and TRBJ1-1; weak D call: TRBD1 (5 bases). Germline V CDR1 and CDR2: SGHAT, FQDESV (reference sequence). The length of the CDR3 is 13 residues. V was trimmed by 2 bases and J by 8 bases, leaving 12 bases between them. Here the CDR3 reads CASSLLYQGEAFF. The CDR3 nucleotides are TGTGCCAGCAGCTTACTTTACCAGGGAGAAGCTTTCTTT.

This clone was detected ten times or more. This chain links TRBV6-5 with TRBJ1-1; D gene unclear. CDR3 length: 11 residues. CDR1 is MNHEY and CDR2 is SVGAGI in the germline V gene. Trimming stripped 7 bases from V and 10 bases from J, with 13 bases between. CDR3: CASTRGPLAFF. As DNA, the CDR3 is TGTGCCAGCACCAGAGGCCCCTTAGCTTTCTTT.

V and J are TRBV6-5 and TRBJ1-1; 7 bases align to TRBD1. The CDR3 is made up of 16 amino acids. Per the germline V gene, CDR1 is MNHEY and CDR2 is SVGAGI. V lost 4 bases and J lost 1; bases outside the gene matches: 9. CDR3 DNA sequence: TGTGCCAGCAGTTCCAAGTACAGGGGAGCGAACACTGAAGCTTTCTTT. Protein product: CASSSKYRGANTEAFF.

The chain has TRBV3-1 (or the pseudogene TRBV3-2) and TRBJ1-3; D not resolved. The V gene's germline CDR1 is LGHDT and CDR2 YNNKEL (reference sequence). The length of the CDR3 is 16 residues. V was clipped by 4 bases and J by 0 bases, with 13 bases between them. The CDR3 nucleotides are TGTGCCAGCAGCCCGTCTCTATTTAACTCTGGAAACACCATATATTTT. This sequence encodes CASSPSLFNSGNTIYF.

The genes are TRBV6-2 or TRBV6-3 and TRBJ2-7; the match to TRBD1 covers 9 bases. The CDR3 is made up of 17 amino acids. Trimming at V came to 6 bases and at J to 6 bases, leaving 18 bases not matched to a gene. The germline V gene encodes CDR1 MNHEY and CDR2 SVGEGT. In DNA form, the CDR3 reads TGTGCCAGCAGCCCCGGGACAGGGACCGCCCTTAGGGGCGAGCAGTACTTC. Amino acids: CASSPGTGTALRGEQYF.